The 29 T cell receptor beta chains reported below all come from one sample, sequenced in a study of T-cell memory formation after mild COVID-19. TCRdb used MiXCR to reprocess the 5' RACE reads, holding one entry per CDR3 protein. The table lists 430,000 or so distinct CDR3 sequences, around a quarter of them singletons, with roughly an eighth in the top ten. Sample: PBMCs or a T cell subset sorted from them (not recorded which). The receptors stem from an adult woman who had mild COVID-19 (a few samples of this study predate the infection). Cell type and time point are not known.

V is TRBV14 and J is TRBJ2-1; D not resolved. Trimming removed 2 bases from V and 6 bases from J, with 8 bases in between. The CDR3 consists of 13 residues. The germline V gene has CDR1 SGHDN and CDR2 FVKESK. CDR3 coding DNA: TGTGCCAGCAGCCAATCATGGTCCAATGAGCAGTTCTTC. It codes for CASSQSWSNEQFF.

Here the CDR3 DNA reads TGCGCCAGCAGCCAAGCGGGACTTCCCGAGCAGTACTTC. Encoded protein: CASSQAGLPEQYF. The rearrangement joins TRBV4-1 to TRBJ2-7; D possibly corresponds to TRBD2 (6 bases). V was pared by 1 base and J by 6 bases, with 10 bases between. The V gene's germline CDR1 is MGHRA and CDR2 YSYEKL. CDR3 size: 13 residues.

This clonotype was observed a few times. This chain uses TRBV29-1 with TRBJ1-1, with D hard to call. Germline lookup yields CDR1 SQVTM and CDR2 ANQGSEA. The CDR3 contains 13 residues. Trimming pared 1 base from V and 0 bases from J, leaving 6 bases between. The CDR3 loop is CSVEGRMNTEAFF. The CDR3 DNA reads as TGCAGCGTTGAAGGTCGCATGAACACTGAAGCTTTCTTT.

The chain carries TRBV7-2 and TRBJ2-2, with D possibly being TRBD2 (5 bases). CDR3 length equals 17 residues. Germline CDR1 SGHTA, CDR2 FQGNSA. V was clipped by 1 base and J by 4 bases, with 16 bases between them. CDR3 sequence: CASSLEAARVRTGELFF. The CDR3, as DNA: TGTGCCAGCAGCTTAGAAGCGGCCCGGGTTCGCACCGGGGAGCTGTTTTTT. The variable domain in full, with the rest retrieved from reference TRBV7-2 and TRBJ2-2, is GAGVSQSPSNKVTEKGKDVELRCDPISGHTALYWYRQSLGQGLEFLIYFQGNSAPDKSGLPSDRFSAERTGGSVSTLTIQRTQQEDSAVYLCASSLEAARVRTGELFFGEGSRLTVL.

This clonotype was seen a handful of times. The chain uses TRBV7-2 and TRBJ2-3; TRBD2 aligns across 13 bases. With 5 bases clipped from V and 7 bases from J, the junction kept 9 bases outside the gene matches. Germline V lookup: CDR1 SGHTA, CDR2 FQGNSA. The CDR3 contains 16 residues. The CDR3 DNA sequence: TGTGCCAGCAGCCCCCGGACTAGCGGGAGATTAAATACGCAGTATTTT. Encoded protein: CASSPRTSGRLNTQYF.

The genes are TRBV5-1 and TRBJ2-1, with a tentative D call TRBD1 (6 bases). Trimming removed 4 bases from V and 8 bases from J, with 16 bases in between. Germline V CDR1 and CDR2: SGHRS, YFSETQ. The CDR3 runs 14 residues. The CDR3: CASSPGPRGYEQFF. DNA for the CDR3: TGCGCCAGCAGCCCTGGACCCAGGGGCTATGAGCAGTTCTTC.

V is TRBV12-3 or TRBV12-4 and J is TRBJ2-1; D remains ambiguous. Trimming shortened V by 5 bases and J by 7 bases, and 6 bases separated the two germline ends. CDR3 size: 11 residues. The DNA for the CDR3 is TGTGCCAGCAGTAACTGGAATGAGCAGTTCTTC. It encodes CASSNWNEQFF.

This clonotype was counted only a few times. The chain recombines TRBV15 with TRBJ2-7, with a possible D match to TRBD1 (5 bases). Between the trimmed V and J ends, which lost 3 bases and 0 bases, there was a span of 12 bases. The length of the CDR3 is 15 residues. CDR1 and CDR2 from the germline V gene are LNHNV and YYDKDF (reference sequence). CDR3 coding DNA: TGTGCCACCAGCAGCTGGACATCCAGCTCCTACGAGCAGTACTTC. Translation gives CATSSWTSSSYEQYF.

This clonotype showed up many times. The chain couples TRBV6-1 to TRBJ2-1; tentative D call: TRBD2 (5 bases). The germline V and J ends were trimmed by 5 bases and 5 bases, with 19 bases remaining between them. The CDR3 is 16 residues long. Looked up from germline, CDR1 is MNHNS and CDR2 is SASEGT. The CDR3 region is CASSLELGLLNNEQFF. The CDR3 nucleotides read TGTGCCAGCAGTCTCGAACTTGGACTTCTTAACAATGAGCAGTTCTTC.

The chain joins TRBV5-6 to TRBJ1-2; a weak D match, TRBD1 (5 bases). Deletions cut 5 bases from V and 4 bases from J, with 12 bases between. This CDR3 has 13 residues. Germline-derived CDR1 and CDR2 are SGHDT and YYEEEE. Written as DNA, the CDR3 is TGTGCCAGCAGGAACACAGGCTCCTATGGCTACACCTTC. This gives the protein CASRNTGSYGYTF.

This chain connects TRBV3-1 to TRBJ2-1, with 7 bases matching TRBD2. This CDR3 spans 17 amino acids. V was pared by 3 bases and J by 3 bases, with 11 bases of the junction left unmatched. Per the germline V gene, CDR1 is LGHDT and CDR2 is YNNKEL (reference sequence). CDR3 sequence reads: CASSHSVGGLRYNEQFF. CDR3 sequence (DNA): TGTGCCAGCAGCCATTCGGTGGGAGGGCTCCGCTACAATGAGCAGTTCTTC.

This clonotype has just a few counts. The chain employs TRBV7-6 and TRBJ1-1, with D unclear. V was cut by 7 bases and J by 3 bases, with 12 bases left in between. CDR1 is SGHVS and CDR2 is FNYEAQ in the germline V gene. The length of the CDR3 is 13 residues. In DNA form, the CDR3 reads TGTGCCAGCACCCCGGGGTTGGACACTGAAGCTTTCTTT. This translates into CASTPGLDTEAFF.

This chain uses TRBV4-3 with TRBJ2-5; D ambiguous. V was trimmed by 3 bases and J by 7 bases, leaving 9 bases between them. CDR1 is LGHNA and CDR2 is YSLEER in the germline V gene. There are 12 residues in the CDR3. The DNA for the CDR3 is TGCGCCAGCAGCCAGTGGGGTGGGACCCAGTACTTC. Its translation is CASSQWGGTQYF.

This clonotype was recorded a few times. The chain is built from TRBV12-3 or TRBV12-4 and TRBJ2-2, with 7 bases fitting TRBD1. J gave up 2 bases and V 4 bases, and 4 bases lay outside the gene matches. There are 15 residues in the CDR3. The CDR3 loop reads CASSYRGQNTGELFF. The CDR3 DNA follows: TGTGCCAGCAGTTACAGGGGACAAAACACCGGGGAGCTGTTTTTT.

This chain connects TRBV20-1 to TRBJ2-5; D might be TRBD2 (5 bases). The germline gives CDR1 DFQATT, CDR2 SNEGSKA (reference sequence). The CDR3 consists of 15 residues. The V end was cut by 5 bases, the J end by 5 bases, with 21 bases between. CDR3 residues: CSARTPPDSGETQYF. As DNA, the CDR3 is TGCAGTGCTCGAACACCCCCGGACTCGGGTGAGACCCAGTACTTC.

The count of this clonotype is one. The chain has TRBV12-3 or TRBV12-4 and TRBJ1-2; D unresolved. The length of the CDR3 is 13 residues. V lost 5 bases and J lost 8, with 15 bases in between. In nucleotides, the CDR3 is TGTGCCAGCAGTCCCTCGTCAATGGCGGGCTACACCTTC. Translated: CASSPSSMAGYTF.

This clonotype was recorded a few times. The rearrangement uses TRBV12-3 or TRBV12-4 and TRBJ1-1, with TRBD1 matching over 8 bases. With V trimmed by 9 bases and J by 4 bases, 7 bases remained unmatched. The CDR3 extends over 13 amino acids. The CDR3 is CASRQGTTTEAFF. The CDR3 DNA reads TGTGCCAGTCGACAGGGGACCACCACTGAAGCTTTCTTT.

J is TRBJ2-1 and V is TRBV30, with 8 bases fitting TRBD2. The germline gives CDR1 GTSNPN, CDR2 SVGIG (reference sequence). The CDR3 consists of 15 residues. V lost 2 bases to trimming and J lost 3 bases; unmatched junction nucleotides: 6. The CDR3 DNA is TGTGCCTGGAGTTCGAGCGGGAGTAGCTACAATGAGCAGTTCTTC. Encoded protein: CAWSSSGSSYNEQFF.

The CDR3 spells CASSLGAGQYTGELFF. The CDR3 DNA is TGCGCCAGCAGCTTGGGGGCGGGACAGTACACCGGGGAGCTGTTTTTT. J is TRBJ2-2 and V is TRBV5-1; D is perhaps TRBD1 (7 bases). The germline V gene encodes CDR1 SGHRS and CDR2 YFSETQ. Trimming took 0 bases from V and 3 from J, leaving 12 bases between them. The CDR3 extends over 16 amino acids.

This clonotype was detected only a few times. CDR3 region: CATSDFLGSEAFF. CDR3 sequence (DNA): TGTGCCACCAGTGATTTCTTGGGGTCTGAAGCTTTCTTT. The chain carries TRBV24-1 and TRBJ1-1, with D hard to call. CDR1 and CDR2 (germline): KGHDR, SFDVKD. V lost 1 base, J lost 6 bases, and 8 bases lay in between. The CDR3 consists of 13 residues.

A remark on this clonotype: It is unclear where the CDR3 begins or ends on the DNA, so no DNA is shown, and the CDR3 is as TCRdb lists it. This rearrangement joins TRBV11-2 to TRBJ2-3; TRBD2, as called in the table, went unchecked against the DNA. Germline lookup yields CDR1 SGHAT and CDR2 FQNNGV. The CDR3 length is 16 residues, termini included. CDR3 sequence reads: CASSFQVSSGRDTQYF.

The V and J genes are TRBV20-1 and TRBJ2-3; 10 positions match TRBD2. Germline-derived CDR1 and CDR2 are DFQATT and SNEGSKA (reference sequence). Losses at the gene ends were 0 bases for V and 7 bases for J; bases not matched to a gene: 7. The length of the CDR3 is 15 residues. The CDR3 DNA reads TGCAGTGCTAGAGATCGGAGCGGGGGGGGTTATACGCAGTATTTT. Protein product: CSARDRSGGGYTQYF.

This clonotype was detected only a few times. The DNA of the CDR3 is TGTGCCAGCAGTCGGTTCGCAGCGGGGACCACAGATACGCAGTATTTT. Translated: CASSRFAAGTTDTQYF. The chain has TRBV25-1 and TRBJ2-3; 7 bases are shared with TRBD2. The length of the CDR3 is 16 residues. Germline CDR1 is MGHDK and CDR2 is SYGVNS. Trimming at V came to 5 bases and at J to 2 bases, leaving 10 bases not matched to a gene.

The rearrangement uses TRBV4-2 and TRBJ1-5; unclear D gene. This CDR3 has 16 residues. Germline values: CDR1 LGHNA, CDR2 YNFKEQ. V gave up 1 base and J gave up 0 bases, with 10 bases separating them. DNA of the CDR3: TGTGCCAGCAGCCAAGTAGGAGGCAATAGCAATCAGCCCCAGCATTTT. It translates to CASSQVGGNSNQPQHF.

The chain has TRBV20-1 and TRBJ1-4; D is perhaps TRBD1 (5 bases). Between the trimmed V and J ends, which lost 3 bases and 6 bases, there was a span of 14 bases. CDR1 and CDR2 (germline): DFQATT, SNEGSKA (reference sequence). The CDR3 has 14 amino acids. This CDR3 is CSASPGRRDEKLFF. The DNA for the CDR3 is TGCAGTGCTAGCCCAGGGCGACGGGATGAAAAACTGTTTTTT.

This clonotype showed up just a few times. This chain joins TRBV9 and TRBJ2-3, with 11 bases aligning to TRBD2. CDR1 is SGDLS, CDR2 YYNGEE, per germline. V lost 3 bases, J lost 1 base, and 7 bases stayed unmatched. The CDR3 has 17 amino acids. The CDR3 region is CASSAGGTSGRTDTQYF. The CDR3 bases are TGTGCCAGCAGCGCGGGGGGGACTAGCGGTCGCACAGATACGCAGTATTTT.

The chain has TRBV4-3 and TRBJ2-7; maybe TRBD1 (6 bases). The CDR3 totals 16 residues. Germline CDR1 is LGHNA and CDR2 is YSLEER. The germline V and J ends were trimmed by 2 bases and 6 bases, with 20 bases remaining between them. DNA for the CDR3: TGCGCCAGCAGCCAATACCCCCCAGGGGACCCCGGCGAGCAGTACTTC. Translating it yields CASSQYPPGDPGEQYF.

V is TRBV9 and J is TRBJ2-1; 11 bases align to TRBD2. The CDR3 covers 15 residues. CDR1 SGDLS and CDR2 YYNGEE come from the germline V gene. J was trimmed by 5 bases and V by 3 bases; bases with no gene match: 4. The CDR3 protein is CASSATSGGHNEQFF. The CDR3 DNA sequence: TGTGCCAGCAGCGCTACTAGCGGGGGCCACAATGAGCAGTTCTTC.

This clonotype was observed a handful of times. V gene TRBV24-1 combines with J gene TRBJ2-2; weak D call: TRBD2 (5 bases). Germline V lookup: CDR1 KGHDR, CDR2 SFDVKD. The CDR3 runs to 14 residues. The germline V and J ends were trimmed by 5 bases and 1 base, with 7 bases remaining between them. CDR3 sequence reads: CATSVGVNTGELFF. The CDR3 DNA follows: TGTGCCACCAGTGTCGGGGTGAACACCGGGGAGCTGTTTTTT.